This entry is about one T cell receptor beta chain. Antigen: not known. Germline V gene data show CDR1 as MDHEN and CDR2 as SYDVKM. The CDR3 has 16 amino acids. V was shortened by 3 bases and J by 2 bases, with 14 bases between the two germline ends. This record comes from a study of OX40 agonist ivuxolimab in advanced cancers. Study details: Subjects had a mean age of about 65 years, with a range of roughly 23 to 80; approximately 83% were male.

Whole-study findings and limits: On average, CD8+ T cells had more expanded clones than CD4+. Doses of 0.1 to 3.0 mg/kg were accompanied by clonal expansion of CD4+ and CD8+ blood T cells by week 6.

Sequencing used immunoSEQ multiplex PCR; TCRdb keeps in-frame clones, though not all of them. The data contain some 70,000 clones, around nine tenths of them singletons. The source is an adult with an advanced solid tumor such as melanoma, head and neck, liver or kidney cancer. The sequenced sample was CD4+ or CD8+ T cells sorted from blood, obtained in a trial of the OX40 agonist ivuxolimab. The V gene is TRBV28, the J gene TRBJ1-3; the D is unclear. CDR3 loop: CASSFPSSGTGNTIYF. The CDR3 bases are TGTGCCAGCAGTTTCCCCTCTAGCGGGACTGGAAACACCATATATTTT.